This entry lists 7 T cell receptor beta chains sequenced from one sample in a study of naive and memory T cell subsets. Study-wide results and caveats: Possibly reflecting memory cells re-expressing CD45RA, a few larger clonotypes occurred in naive repertoires, especially CD8.

Their specific antigens are unknown. Two oligonucleotides, mixed equimolar, formed the beta constant-region primer covering TRBC1 and TRBC2. Four rounds of PCR amplified the ligated cDNA using nested alpha and beta constant-region primers plus SP2. TCRdb analysed the UMI-ligation and nested PCR reads with MiXCR anew, one entry per CDR3 protein. This table holds over 110,000 distinct CDR3 sequences, approximately 20% found once. The source material was naive CD8+ T cells from blood. These receptors were collected from a human donor in good health.

In this sample, this clonotype turned up a few times. The genes are TRBV12-3 or TRBV12-4 and TRBJ2-7, with D possibly matching TRBD2 (6 bases). The CDR3 has 15 amino acids. V lost 5 bases and J lost 2, with 16 bases in between. The chain's CDR3 is CASSPTTSGAYEQYF. CDR3 coding DNA: TGTGCCAGCAGTCCGACCACCTCGGGGGCCTACGAGCAGTACTTC.

The J gene is TRBJ2-1, the V gene TRBV3-1; 8 bases line up with TRBD2. This CDR3 comprises 14 residues. Germline CDR1 is LGHDT and CDR2 is YNNKEL (reference sequence). CDR3 amino acids: CATSPGTRGPEQFF. Here the CDR3 DNA reads TGTGCTACTTCTCCCGGGACTAGAGGGCCTGAGCAGTTCTTC.

This clonotype was detected a few times. This rearrangement joins TRBV29-1 to TRBJ2-7; 8 bases are a match to TRBD1. J was trimmed by 4 bases and V by 0 bases; bases with no gene match: 5. The CDR3 has 14 residues. From germline, CDR1 is SQVTM and CDR2 ANQGSEA. The CDR3 sequence: CSVEDPQGAYEQYF. CDR3 coding DNA: TGCAGCGTTGAAGATCCGCAGGGGGCGTACGAGCAGTACTTC.

This rearrangement joins TRBV27 to TRBJ2-1, with 9 positions matching TRBD1. V dropped 4 bases and J dropped 2; count of bases not matched to a gene: 6. The CDR3 contains 16 residues. Germline CDR1 MNHEY, CDR2 SMNVEV (reference sequence). CDR3 nucleotide sequence: TGTGCCAGCAGTTATACCGGGACAGGGCCCTACAATGAGCAGTTCTTC. Translating it yields CASSYTGTGPYNEQFF.

About this clonotype itself: The junction departs from germline at one end; a sequencing error may be responsible. V is TRBV7-9 and J is TRBJ2-3; no firm D call. Germline V gene sequence: CDR1 SEHNR, CDR2 FQNEAQ (reference sequence). The CDR3 covers 10 residues. The CDR3 DNA follows: TGTGCCAGCAGCTTCCCCCCTCAAGTTTTT. This encodes CASSFPPQVF. The full variable domain, completed using reference TRBV7-9 and TRBJ2-3, is DTGVSQNPRHKITKRGQNVTFRCDPISEHNRLYWYRQTLGQGPEFLTYFQNEAQLEKSRLLSDRFSAERPKGSFSTLEIQRTEQGDSAMYLCASSFPPQVFGPGTRLTVL.

This clonotype was counted between two and nine times. This chain connects TRBV12-3 or TRBV12-4 to TRBJ2-7; D remains ambiguous. The CDR3 spans 13 residues. The V end was cut by 4 bases, the J end by 3 bases, with 10 bases between. The CDR3, as DNA: TGTGCCAGCAGTTGGGCAGGTCTCTACGAGCAGTACTTC. Translation: CASSWAGLYEQYF.

This chain connects TRBV6-5 to TRBJ2-7; 14 nucleotides align to TRBD2. The germline CDR1 and CDR2 sequences are MNHEY and SVGAGI. The CDR3 has 15 amino acids. V lost 2 bases and J lost 7; bases outside the gene matches: 4. CDR3: CASSYRLAGGGEQYF. Here the CDR3 DNA reads TGTGCCAGCAGTTACAGACTAGCGGGAGGGGGTGAGCAGTACTTC.